The 2 T cell receptor beta chains below come from one sample, sequenced in a study of human thymus T cells (dated by TCRdb to the early 2020s). The protocol used for the library was the immunoSEQ multiplex PCR assay. TCRdb's version of the immuneACCESS table is confined to in-frame rearrangements and falls short of the full clone set. An unresolved V gene accounts for under half of the shortfall where checked; the remainder is of unknown origin. For this sample there are about 78,000 clones; roughly 96% appear just once. 0.025% to 0.04% of the sample belongs to the ten largest clones. Thymus tissue was collected as surgical resects that were removed during corrective cardiac surgery. Sequenced: thymus tissue. The receptor source for this set is a boy younger than two with a congenital heart defect but otherwise immunologically healthy.

The gene calls are TRBV11-3 and TRBJ1-2; 7 bases line up with TRBD1. Germline V gene sequence: CDR1 SGHNT, CDR2 YENEEA. Trimming took 8 bases from V and 8 from J; bases not matched to a gene: 11. This CDR3 is built from 13 residues. The CDR3 DNA sequence: TGTGCCAGCCGTGGACAGGACCCTAGGGGCTACACCTTC. This codes for CASRGQDPRGYTF.

The genes are TRBV5-5 and TRBJ2-2; D may be TRBD1 (6 bases). Looked up from germline, CDR1 is SGHKS and CDR2 is YYEKEE (reference sequence). The V end was cut by 0 bases, the J end by 4 bases, with 13 bases between. The length of the CDR3 is 16 residues. CDR3 in DNA: TGTGCCAGCAGCTTGGAAAGGGGGTTCGCCACCGGGGAGCTGTTTTTT. Its translation is CASSLERGFATGELFF.